Presented here are 17 T cell receptor beta chains from one specimen sequenced in a study of blood T cell repertoires in COVID-19. The method was immunoSEQ multiplex PCR; TCRdb's version includes in-frame clones alone and lacks a portion of them. The sample holds around 140,000 clones, approximately 80% seen once. Sequenced sample: peripheral blood. The source is an older woman with active or convalescent COVID-19.

Notes on this clone: The identical CDR3 is also encoded by other nucleotide sequences in the sample. The chain is built from TRBV7-3 and TRBJ2-1, with 9 nucleotides matching TRBD2. The germline gives CDR1 SGHTA, CDR2 FQGTGA. V shed 2 bases, J shed 4 bases, and the junction held 3 bases outside the gene matches. The CDR3 length is 15 residues. The CDR3 reads CASSLAGGPYNEQFF. The DNA for the CDR3 is TGTGCCAGCAGCTTAGCGGGAGGGCCTTACAATGAGCAGTTCTTC.

The genes are TRBV5-1 and TRBJ1-3; 8 bases map to TRBD1. This CDR3 has 15 amino acids. V shed 4 bases, J shed 4 bases, and the junction held 7 bases outside the gene matches. In germline, CDR1 is SGHRS, CDR2 YFSETQ. This CDR3 is CASSPGQGGGNTIYF. The CDR3 DNA reads TGCGCCAGCAGCCCCGGACAGGGAGGAGGAAACACCATATATTTT.

This sequence joins TRBV19 and TRBJ2-1; 11 nucleotides agree with TRBD2. The CDR3 has 13 amino acids. CDR1 and CDR2 (germline): LNHDA, SQIVND (reference sequence). V dropped 6 bases and J dropped 9; count of bases not matched to a gene: 4. CDR3 in DNA: TGTGCCAGTAGCGATAGCGGGAGGGTTGAGCAGTTCTTC. Its protein is CASSDSGRVEQFF.

The rearrangement links TRBV29-1 to TRBJ2-7, with TRBD2 identical over 13 bases. Germline lookup yields CDR1 SQVTM and CDR2 ANQGSEA. The length of the CDR3 is 15 residues. Unmatched junction bases numbered 7, after V lost 6 bases and J lost 2 bases. CDR3 region: CSVAGTSGNPYEQYF. In DNA form, the CDR3 reads TGCAGCGTCGCTGGGACTAGCGGGAATCCCTACGAGCAGTACTTC.

V is TRBV3-1 (or the pseudogene TRBV3-2) and J is TRBJ2-7, with TRBD1 identical over 10 bases. The V segment lost 7 bases and the J segment 3 bases; nucleotides outside the gene matches: 9. The CDR3 has 15 residues. Germline CDR1 reads LGHDT; CDR2 reads YNNKEL (reference sequence). The CDR3 loop is CASKQGRDRGYEQYF. The CDR3 DNA reads as TGTGCCAGCAAACAAGGCCGGGACAGGGGCTACGAGCAGTACTTC.

This clone has only one observation. The V gene is TRBV19, the J gene TRBJ1-3, with D possibly TRBD1 on 5 matching bases. The V gene lost 3 bases and the J gene lost 4 bases, with 13 bases spanning the gap. CDR1 and CDR2 (germline): LNHDA, SQIVND (reference sequence). The CDR3 runs to 15 residues. CDR3: CASSITGFGGNTIYF. In DNA, the CDR3 is TGTGCCAGTAGTATCACAGGCTTCGGGGGAAACACCATATATTTT. The complete variable domain, with remaining parts taken from reference TRBV19 and TRBJ1-3, reads DGGITQSPKYLFRKEGQNVTLSCEQNLNHDAMYWYRQDPGQGLRLIYYSQIVNDFQKGDIAEGYSVSREKKESFPLTVTSAQKNPTAFYLCASSITGFGGNTIYFGEGSWLTVV.

The count of this clone is one. The rearrangement joins TRBV10-3 to TRBJ2-2; TRBD2 is a possible D gene (6 bases). V lost 6 bases and J lost 7, with 18 bases in between. Germline-derived CDR1 and CDR2 are ENHRY and SYGVKD. The CDR3 extends over 15 amino acids. In nucleotides, the CDR3 is TGTGCCATCAGCGGGACCGGGGGAGAAGGCGGGGAGCTGTTTTTT. Translating gives CAISGTGGEGGELFF.

V gene TRBV6-2 or TRBV6-3 combines with J gene TRBJ1-2; 9 bases are shared with TRBD1. Germline lookup yields CDR1 MNHEY and CDR2 SVGEGT. V shed 2 bases, J shed 5 bases, and the junction held 6 bases outside the gene matches. This CDR3 comprises 15 residues. CDR3 coding DNA: TGTGCCAGCAGTTACGAAACAGGGGGCGCTTATGGCTACACCTTC. Its translation is CASSYETGGAYGYTF.

This chain links TRBV5-5 with TRBJ1-1; D might be TRBD1 (5 bases). The CDR3 extends over 16 amino acids. Deletions cut 1 base from V and 2 bases from J, with 15 bases between. The V gene's germline CDR1 is SGHKS and CDR2 YYEKEE (reference sequence). The CDR3 DNA reads TGTGCCAGCAGCTTGTTAGGCGGGGGGTTAAACACTGAAGCTTTCTTT. It is translated as CASSLLGGGLNTEAFF.

The chain links TRBV5-4 to TRBJ1-1, with D perhaps TRBD1 (5 bases). CDR1 and CDR2 from the germline V gene are SGHNT and YYREEE (reference sequence). The V end was cut by 4 bases, the J end by 1 base, with 14 bases between. There are 15 residues in the CDR3. DNA for the CDR3: TGTGCCAGCAGCGGGCCGTGGGGGGGGAACACTGAAGCTTTCTTT. Translating it yields CASSGPWGGNTEAFF.

The genes are TRBV9 and TRBJ1-1, with D possibly matching TRBD1 (6 bases). The germline V gene encodes CDR1 SGDLS and CDR2 YYNGEE. CDR3 length: 13 residues. V was cut by 6 bases and J by 6 bases, with 15 bases left in between. The CDR3 region is CASTQQGMAEAFF. The CDR3 DNA sequence: TGTGCCAGCACCCAACAGGGCATGGCTGAAGCTTTCTTT.

The J gene is TRBJ1-5, the V gene TRBV24-1; unclear D gene. CDR1 and CDR2 from the germline V gene are KGHDR and SFDVKD. With 5 bases removed from V and 2 bases from J, the gap between germline ends came to 9 bases. CDR3 size: 14 residues. The CDR3 sequence is CATSGNSRNQPQHF. The CDR3 DNA follows: TGTGCCACCAGTGGAAACAGTCGCAATCAGCCCCAGCATTTT.

The chain employs TRBV4-1 and TRBJ2-1, with 12 nucleotides matching TRBD1. V shed 0 bases and J 6 bases; nucleotides not matched to a gene: 3. The CDR3 has 16 amino acids. The germline gives CDR1 MGHRA, CDR2 YSYEKL. The CDR3 sequence: CASSQEGDRGRNEQFF. Written as DNA, the CDR3 is TGCGCCAGCAGCCAAGAGGGGGACAGGGGGCGCAATGAGCAGTTCTTC.

This CDR3 reads CASSLSGTGQGYTF. The CDR3, as DNA: TGTGCCAGCAGCTTATCTGGGACAGGTCAGGGCTACACCTTC. The rearrangement joins TRBV7-9 to TRBJ1-2; 8 nucleotides align to TRBD1. The CDR3 spans 14 residues. Trimming at V came to 2 bases and at J to 8 bases, leaving 7 bases not matched to a gene. CDR1 and CDR2 (germline): SEHNR, FQNEAQ (reference sequence).

The V gene is TRBV2, the J gene TRBJ1-2; the match to TRBD1 covers 9 bases. With V trimmed by 7 bases and J by 10 bases, 10 bases remained unmatched. CDR3 length: 13 amino acids. Germline CDR1 and CDR2: SNHLY and FYNNEI. CDR3 sequence: CASKTGGVSDYTF. The CDR3 DNA sequence: TGTGCCAGCAAAACAGGGGGCGTTTCTGACTACACCTTC.

The chain combines TRBV28 with TRBJ2-3; 8 bases match TRBD1. Germline CDR1 and CDR2: MDHEN and SYDVKM. CDR3 length: 14 residues. V lost 5 bases to trimming and J lost 6 bases; unmatched junction nucleotides: 7. CDR3 in amino acids: CASSIGQGWDTQYF. The CDR3, as DNA: TGTGCCAGCAGTATCGGACAGGGCTGGGATACGCAGTATTTT.

The rearrangement links TRBV28 to TRBJ2-3, with TRBD2 matching over 11 bases. J lost 0 bases, V lost 5 bases, and 7 bases had no gene match. Germline V gene data show CDR1 as MDHEN and CDR2 as SYDVKM. This CDR3 is 17 amino acids long. The DNA for the CDR3 is TGTGCCAGCAGTCCATTCGGACTAGCGGGTAGCACAGATACGCAGTATTTT. Residues: CASSPFGLAGSTDTQYF.